The T cell receptor (beta chain) under discussion was sequenced for a study of T cell responses to AZD1222 COVID-19 vaccine. The study's findings and limits: No day 14 peak samples; only post-peak repertoires were characterized. The study found vaccine-associated CD4 TCRs spanning spike, dominant at 160-218 and 743-854.

Comment on this clone: Its antigen is unknown.

Repertoires were generated with immunoSEQ multiplex PCR, while TCRdb's copy carries only in-frame clones and drops some. The sample records roughly 25,000 clones, 70% to 90% being singletons. From germline, CDR1 is SNHLY and CDR2 FYNNEI. This CDR3 has 18 residues. Trimming cost V 6 bases and J 0 bases; bases outside gene matches: 15. Second doses at about 4 or about 12 weeks were pooled. Sample: peripheral blood, taken 28 days after the second AZD1222 dose. The chain joins TRBV2 to TRBJ2-3; 7 bases align to TRBD2. This receptor was taken from an adult who received the AZD1222 COVID-19 vaccine. In DNA form, the CDR3 reads TGTGCCAGCAGGGGCGGGAGACAATTCGGGGGGAGCACAGATACGCAGTATTTT. Translating gives CASRGGRQFGGSTDTQYF.